This T cell receptor beta chain came from a study of T cell repertoires in cytomegalovirus infection. Study-level information: Public TCR beta signatures indicated both CMV infection and matching HLA type.

Broader study findings: Ex vivo responses were dominated by HLA-C-restricted CMV-specific TCR beta clonotypes. Cumulative public TCR beta family frequency identified carriers of CMV plus the relevant HLA.

This clonotype appeared many times. Its antigen remains unidentified. Sequence at one end of the junction differs from germline and may be a read error. The germline gives CDR1 SEHNR, CDR2 FQNEAQ (reference sequence). This CDR3 region has 15 residues. TCRdb re-called the reads with MiXCR, one entry per CDR3 protein. The repertoire holds more than 150,000 distinct CDR3 sequences, with roughly 20% as singletons. The sequence was collected from a human donor in good health (CMV status not recorded). Some clones in this sample may be carry-over from other donors' samples. This chain connects TRBV7-9 to TRBJ1-1; D remains unclear. Sequenced input: PBMCs. The CDR3 DNA follows: TGTGCCAGCAGCGTAGCAGGACGTTTGGGCACTGAAGCTTTCTTT. This translates into CASSVAGRLGTEAFF. The variable domain in full, completed from reference TRBV7-9 and TRBJ1-1, reads DTGVSQNPRHKITKRGQNVTFRCDPISEHNRLYWYRQTLGQGPEFLTYFQNEAQLEKSRLLSDRFSAERPKGSFSTLEIQRTEQGDSAMYLCASSVAGRLGTEAFFGQGTRLTVV.